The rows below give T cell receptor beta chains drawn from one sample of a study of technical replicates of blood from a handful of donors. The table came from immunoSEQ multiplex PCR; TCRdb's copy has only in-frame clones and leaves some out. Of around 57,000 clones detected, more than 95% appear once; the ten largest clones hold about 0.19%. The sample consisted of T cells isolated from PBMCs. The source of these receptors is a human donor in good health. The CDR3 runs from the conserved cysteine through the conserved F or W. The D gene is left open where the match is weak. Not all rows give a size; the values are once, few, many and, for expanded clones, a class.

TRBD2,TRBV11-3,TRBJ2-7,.,CASSQRPGGPYEQYF,TGTGCCAGCAGCCAGAGACCGGGAGGTCCCTACGAGCAGTACTTC
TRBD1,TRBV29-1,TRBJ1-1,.,CSVEQGAGLNTEAFF,TGCAGCGTCGAGCAGGGGGCTGGGTTGAACACTGAAGCTTTCTTT
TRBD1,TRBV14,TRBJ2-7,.,CASSLVAGTGSDSSVKQYF,TGTGCCAGCAGCCTCGTAGCCGGGACAGGCTCTGATTCATCGGTGAAGCAGTACTTC
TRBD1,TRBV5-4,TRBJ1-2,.,CASSPTGGIYGYTF,TGTGCCAGCAGCCCGACAGGGGGCATCTATGGCTACACCTTC
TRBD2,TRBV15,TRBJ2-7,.,CATSKGLAGDGEQYF,TGTGCCACCAGCAAGGGGCTAGCGGGAGATGGTGAGCAGTACTTC
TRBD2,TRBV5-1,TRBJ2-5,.,CASSLAAASGQETQYF,TGCGCCAGCAGCTTGGCCGCGGCTAGCGGGCAAGAGACCCAGTACTTC
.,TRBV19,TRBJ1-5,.,CASTGSNQPQHF,TGTGCCAGTACAGGGAGCAATCAGCCCCAGCATTTT
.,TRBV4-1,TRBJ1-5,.,CASSLPGGPSNQPQHF,TGCGCCAGCAGCCTCCCTGGGGGCCCGTCTAATCAGCCCCAGCATTTT
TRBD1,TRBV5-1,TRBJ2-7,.,CASSLGQGEDYEQYF,TGCGCCAGCAGCTTGGGACAGGGGGAAGACTACGAGCAGTACTTC
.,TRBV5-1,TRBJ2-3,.,CASSLLAFSDTQYF,TGCGCCAGCAGCTTGTTGGCCTTCTCAGATACGCAGTATTTT
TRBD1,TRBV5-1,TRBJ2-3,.,CASSLSTGADTQYF,TGCGCCAGCAGCTTATCCACAGGGGCAGATACGCAGTATTTT
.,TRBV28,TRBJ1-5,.,CASSLGAQPQHF,TGTGCCAGCAGTTTGGGGGCACAGCCCCAGCATTTT
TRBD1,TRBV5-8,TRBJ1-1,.,CASSLGQGSNTEAFF,TGTGCCAGCAGTTTGGGACAGGGGTCGAACACTGAAGCTTTCTTT
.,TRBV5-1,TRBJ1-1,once,CASSLQNQANTEAFF,TGCGCCAGCAGCCTACAGAACCAGGCGAACACTGAAGCTTTCTTT
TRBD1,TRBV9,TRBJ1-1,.,CASSRGQGNTEAFF,TGTGCCAGCAGCCGCGGACAGGGGAACACTGAAGCTTTCTTT
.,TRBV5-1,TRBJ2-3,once,CASSRKSSAGSQDTQYF,TGCGCCAGCAGCCGGAAATCTAGCGCAGGGAGTCAAGATACGCAGTATTTT
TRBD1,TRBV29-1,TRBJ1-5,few,CSVAEGTASNQPQHF,TGCAGCGTTGCAGAAGGGACAGCTAGCAATCAGCCCCAGCATTTT
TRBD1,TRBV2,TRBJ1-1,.,CASSPGQGVPEAFF,TGTGCCAGCAGTCCGGGACAGGGGGTGCCTGAAGCTTTCTTT
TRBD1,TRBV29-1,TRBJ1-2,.,CSVVVAGGRGYYGYTF,TGCAGCGTTGTTGTAGCTGGGGGCAGGGGGTACTATGGCTACACCTTC
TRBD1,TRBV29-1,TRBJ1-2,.,CSVPGDRAYGYTF,TGCAGCGTTCCCGGGGACAGGGCCTATGGCTACACCTTC
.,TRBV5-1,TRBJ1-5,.,CASSLGTGRQPQHF,TGCGCCAGCAGCCTCGGGACTGGGAGGCAGCCCCAGCATTTT
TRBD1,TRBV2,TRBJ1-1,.,CASKSIGTGRRDTEAFF,TGTGCCAGCAAAAGTATTGGGACAGGGCGGCGGGACACTGAAGCTTTCTTT
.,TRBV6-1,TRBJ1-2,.,CASSKQGNPYGYTF,TGTGCCAGCAGTAAACAGGGAAACCCCTATGGCTACACCTTC
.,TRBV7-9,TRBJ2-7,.,CASSLRPGTYEQYF,TGTGCCAGCAGCCTGAGACCGGGAACCTACGAGCAGTACTTC
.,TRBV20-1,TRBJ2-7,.,CSASSREQYF,TGCAGTGCTAGTTCCCGGGAGCAGTACTTC
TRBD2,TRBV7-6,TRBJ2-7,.,CASGLGGSSYEQYF,TGTGCCAGCGGCCTCGGGGGGAGCTCCTACGAGCAGTACTTC
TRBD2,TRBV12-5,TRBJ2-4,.,CASGWTGTSGGFTYSLAKNIQYF,TGTGCTAGTGGTTGGACCGGGACTAGCGGGGGGTTTACGTATTCGCTAGCCAAAAACATTCAGTACTTC
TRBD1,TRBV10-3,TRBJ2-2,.,CAIRGQGAPGELFF,TGTGCCATCAGAGGACAGGGGGCCCCCGGGGAGCTGTTTTTT
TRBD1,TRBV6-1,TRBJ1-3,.,CASSEMDRVGNTIYF,TGTGCCAGCAGTGAGATGGACAGGGTTGGAAACACCATATATTTT
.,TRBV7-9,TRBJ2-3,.,CASSLGRTSDTQYF,TGTGCCAGCAGCTTAGGCCGGACTTCAGATACGCAGTATTTT
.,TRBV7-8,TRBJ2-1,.,CASSSRDSAYNEQFF,TGTGCCAGCAGCAGCCGGGACTCAGCCTACAATGAGCAGTTCTTC
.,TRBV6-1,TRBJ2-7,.,CASSAPSTGHYEQYF,TGTGCCAGCAGCGCACCCTCGACAGGCCACTACGAGCAGTACTTC
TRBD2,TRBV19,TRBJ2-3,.,CASSTPGLAYTDTQYF,TGTGCCAGTAGTACGCCTGGACTAGCGTACACAGATACGCAGTATTTT
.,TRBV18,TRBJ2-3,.,CASSPLTGGSTDTQYF,TGTGCCAGCTCACCCCTCACCGGGGGAAGCACAGATACGCAGTATTTT
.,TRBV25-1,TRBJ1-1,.,CASSESTVPNTEAFF,TGTGCCAGCAGTGAATCGACAGTCCCGAACACTGAAGCTTTCTTT
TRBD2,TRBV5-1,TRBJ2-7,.,CASSLGPNSGAKSYEQYF,TGCGCCAGCAGCTTGGGTCCGAATAGCGGGGCCAAAAGCTACGAGCAGTACTTC
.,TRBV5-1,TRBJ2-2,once,CASSLVKSRDTNTGELFF,TGCGCCAGCAGCTTGGTAAAGTCTCGGGACACGAACACCGGGGAGCTGTTTTTT
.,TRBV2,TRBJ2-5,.,CASSGFETQYF,TGTGCCAGCAGCGGTTTCGAGACCCAGTACTTC
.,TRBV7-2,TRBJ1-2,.,CASRNAASSRYGYTF,TGTGCCAGCAGGAACGCGGCAAGCTCTCGCTATGGCTACACCTTC
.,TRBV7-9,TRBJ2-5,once,CASSPTEAGAETQYF,TGTGCCAGCAGCCCTACCGAGGCGGGGGCAGAGACCCAGTACTTC
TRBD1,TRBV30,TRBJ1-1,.,CAWSPDRVTEAFF,TGTGCCTGGAGTCCTGACAGGGTCACTGAAGCTTTCTTT
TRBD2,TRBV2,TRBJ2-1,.,CASSEALSRSGRENEQFF,TGTGCCAGCAGTGAAGCGCTCTCACGTAGCGGGAGGGAAAATGAGCAGTTCTTC
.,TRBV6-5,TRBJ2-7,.,CASSRPGHNAYEQYF,TGTGCCAGCAGTCGTCCGGGACACAACGCCTACGAGCAGTACTTC
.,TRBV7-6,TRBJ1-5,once,CASSLYGNSNQPQHF,TGTGCCAGCAGCTTGTACGGGAATAGCAATCAGCCCCAGCATTTT
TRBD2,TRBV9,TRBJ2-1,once,CASSVVSGGAYEQFF,TGTGCCAGCAGCGTAGTTAGCGGGGGGGCGTATGAGCAGTTCTTC
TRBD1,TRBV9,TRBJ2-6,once,CASSVQAGGFSGANVLTF,TGTGCCAGCAGCGTACAGGCAGGGGGCTTCTCTGGGGCCAACGTCCTGACTTTC
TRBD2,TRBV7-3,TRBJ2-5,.,CASSSSTTSGETQYF,TGTGCCAGCAGCTCTTCCACGACTAGCGGGGAAACCCAGTACTTC
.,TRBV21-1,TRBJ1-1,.,CASSKNSARENTEAFF,TGTGCCAGCAGCAAAAATTCCGCCAGGGAAAACACTGAAGCTTTCTTT
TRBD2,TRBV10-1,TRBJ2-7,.,CASRTGTSDEQYF,TGCGCCAGCAGAACCGGGACTAGTGACGAGCAGTACTTC